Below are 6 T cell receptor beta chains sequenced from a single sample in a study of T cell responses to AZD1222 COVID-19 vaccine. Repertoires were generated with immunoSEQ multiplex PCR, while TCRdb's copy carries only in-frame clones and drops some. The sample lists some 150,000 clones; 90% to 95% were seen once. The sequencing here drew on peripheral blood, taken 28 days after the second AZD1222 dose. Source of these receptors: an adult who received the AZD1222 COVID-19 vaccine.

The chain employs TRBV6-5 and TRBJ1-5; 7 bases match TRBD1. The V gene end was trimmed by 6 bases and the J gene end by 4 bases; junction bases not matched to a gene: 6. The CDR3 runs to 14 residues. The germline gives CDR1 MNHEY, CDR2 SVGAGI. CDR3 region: CASRDNRGNQPQHF. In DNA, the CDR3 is TGTGCCAGCAGAGATAACAGGGGTAATCAGCCCCAGCATTTT.

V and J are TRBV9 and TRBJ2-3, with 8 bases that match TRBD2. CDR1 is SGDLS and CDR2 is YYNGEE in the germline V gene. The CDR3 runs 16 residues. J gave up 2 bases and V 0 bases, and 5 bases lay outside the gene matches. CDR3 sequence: CASSVAAGGPTDTQYF. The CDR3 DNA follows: TGTGCCAGCAGCGTAGCGGCGGGGGGACCCACAGATACGCAGTATTTT.

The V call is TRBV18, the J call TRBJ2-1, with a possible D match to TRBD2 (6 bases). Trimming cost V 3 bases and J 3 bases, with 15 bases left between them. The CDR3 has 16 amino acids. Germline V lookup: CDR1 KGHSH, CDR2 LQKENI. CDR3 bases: TGTGCCAGCTCACCGAGGCAAGGGACTCTCTACAATGAGCAGTTCTTC. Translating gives CASSPRQGTLYNEQFF.

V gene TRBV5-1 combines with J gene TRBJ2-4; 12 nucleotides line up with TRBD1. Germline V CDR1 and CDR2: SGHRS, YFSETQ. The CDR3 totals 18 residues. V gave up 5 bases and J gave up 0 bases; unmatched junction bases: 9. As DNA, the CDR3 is TGCGCCAGCAGATTCGGGGGACAGGGGGCCCTAGCCAAAAACATTCAGTACTTC. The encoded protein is CASRFGGQGALAKNIQYF.

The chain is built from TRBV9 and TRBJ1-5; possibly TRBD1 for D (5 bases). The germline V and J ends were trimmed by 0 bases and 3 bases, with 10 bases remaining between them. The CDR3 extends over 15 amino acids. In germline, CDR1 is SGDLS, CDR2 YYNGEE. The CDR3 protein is CASSVDGHPNQPQHF. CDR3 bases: TGTGCCAGCAGCGTAGACGGACACCCCAATCAGCCCCAGCATTTT. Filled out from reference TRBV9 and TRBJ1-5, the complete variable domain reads DSGVTQTPKHLITATGQRVTLRCSPRSGDLSVYWYQQSLDQGLQFLIQYYNGEERAKGNILERFSAQQFPDLHSELNLSSLELGDSALYFCASSVDGHPNQPQHFGDGTRLSIL.

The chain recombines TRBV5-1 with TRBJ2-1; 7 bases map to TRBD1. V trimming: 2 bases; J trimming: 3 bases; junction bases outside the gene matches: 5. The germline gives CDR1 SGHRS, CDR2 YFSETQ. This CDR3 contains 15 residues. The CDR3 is CASSFPGQRYNEQFF. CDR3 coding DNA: TGCGCCAGCAGCTTCCCGGGACAGCGCTACAATGAGCAGTTCTTC.